Following are 6 T cell receptor beta chains from one sample sequenced in a study of T cells in Graves' hyperthyroidism and ophthalmopathy. RNA transcripts served as the template for amplifying TCR beta CDR3 regions. The HTBI primer set served for first-round RT-PCR of the TCR CDR3. TCRdb independently ran MiXCR on the multiplex PCR reads; one entry per CDR3 protein. This repertoire shows roughly 570,000 distinct CDR3 sequences, around 45% found once; its top ten account for around 8%. Input material: peripheral blood or thyroid tissue (not recorded which). The source of these receptors is a young woman with Graves' hyperthyroidism.

This sequence joins TRBV4-3 and TRBJ2-7; no reliable D call. The CDR3 is 16 amino acids. In germline, CDR1 is LGHNA, CDR2 YSLEER. V lost 2 bases, J lost 3 bases, and 17 bases lay in between. As DNA, the CDR3 is TGCGCCAGCAGCCAAAATTTTTTACGGGCCGACTACGAGCAGTACTTC. Translation: CASSQNFLRADYEQYF.

The J gene is TRBJ2-7, the V gene TRBV29-1; 8 bases fit TRBD2. CDR1 is SQVTM, CDR2 ANQGSEA, per germline. Unmatched junction bases numbered 7, after V lost 6 bases and J lost 3 bases. The CDR3 runs 13 residues. CDR3 DNA: TGCAGCGTCACCCCTAGCGGGCACTACGAGCAGTACTTC. It is translated as CSVTPSGHYEQYF.

This clonotype has at least ten counts. The chain combines TRBV7-2 with TRBJ1-5; D gene uncertain. Germline values: CDR1 SGHTA, CDR2 FQGNSA. The CDR3 extends over 15 amino acids. Trimming removed 4 bases from V and 4 bases from J, with 14 bases in between. CDR3 nucleotides: TGTGCCAGCAGCTCCGCGGCCGGGCGAAATCAGCCCCAGCATTTT. It specifies CASSSAAGRNQPQHF.

CDR3 sequence reads: CASSETSGRAVINTGELFF. CDR3 coding DNA: TGTGCCAGCAGCGAGACTAGCGGGAGGGCTGTGATAAACACCGGGGAGCTGTTTTTT. The V and J genes are TRBV9 and TRBJ2-2, with TRBD2 identical over 14 bases. Germline V gene data show CDR1 as SGDLS and CDR2 as YYNGEE. The trim removed 3 bases at V and 2 bases at J, leaving 9 bases unmatched. This CDR3 comprises 19 residues.

The table lists this clonotype with many counts. This rearrangement joins TRBV12-3 or TRBV12-4 to TRBJ1-5; D uncertain. This CDR3 spans 13 amino acids. Trimming left V 1 base short and J 4 bases short, with 5 bases between. The CDR3 protein is CASSLGWNQPQHF. Here the CDR3 DNA reads TGTGCCAGCAGTTTAGGGTGGAATCAGCCCCAGCATTTT.

The chain employs TRBV7-3 and TRBJ1-5; D ambiguous. The V end lost 2 bases, the J end lost 3 bases, and 8 bases lay between the germline ends. The length of the CDR3 is 14 residues. Germline V lookup: CDR1 SGHTA, CDR2 FQGTGA. CDR3 coding DNA: TGTGCCAGCAGCTTAGACCGTAACAATCAGCCCCAGCATTTT. Protein sequence: CASSLDRNNQPQHF.